This T cell receptor (beta chain) was recovered during a study of blood T cell repertoires in COVID-19. In the study overall: Samples came from the United States, Italy and Spain, spanning acute and convalescent COVID-19. PBMCs, B-cell-depleted T cells, or T cells were the source of the cDNA or gDNA that made up the material.

Germline CDR1 is KGHSH and CDR2 is LQKENI. Trimming shortened V by 1 base and J by 7 bases, and 11 bases separated the two germline ends. The CDR3 has 13 amino acids. Only in-frame clones appear in the TCRdb table, and some are missing; sequencing was by immunoSEQ multiplex PCR. The table lists around 87,000 clones, 80% of them singletons. The chain uses TRBV18 and TRBJ2-7, with a tentative D call TRBD1 (6 bases). This clonotype originated in a human donor in a cohort sampled during active COVID-19. Sequenced sample: peripheral blood. This chain's CDR3 is CASSPLGGREQYF. The CDR3 coding sequence is TGTGCCAGCTCACCACTAGGGGGTCGTGAGCAGTACTTC. Complete variable domain (other parts from reference TRBV18 and TRBJ2-7): NAGVMQNPRHLVRRRGQEARLRCSPMKGHSHVYWYRQLPEEGLKFMVYLQKENIIDESGMPKERFSAEFPKEGPSILRIQQVVRGDSAAYFCASSPLGGREQYFGPGTRLTVT.